Below are 8 T cell receptor beta chains sequenced from a single sample in a study of T cell repertoires in cytomegalovirus infection. TCRdb re-called the reads with MiXCR, one entry per CDR3 protein. The table has some 400,000 distinct CDR3 sequences, 31% seen once. Sequences were obtained from PBMCs. These TCRs come from a human donor in good health (CMV status not recorded). Some clones in this sample may be carry-over from other donors' samples.

This sequence joins TRBV11-2 and TRBJ2-7; 7 nucleotides align to TRBD2. V trimming: 6 bases; J trimming: 3 bases; junction bases outside the gene matches: 5. CDR3 length: 13 residues. Germline loops: CDR1 SGHAT, CDR2 FQNNGV. The CDR3 DNA sequence: TGTGCCAGCAGAAGCCTAGCGGACTACGAGCAGTACTTC. Translating it yields CASRSLADYEQYF.

The DNA for the CDR3 is TGTGCCAGTAGTATAGATGGTCAGAGAAATTCACCCCTCCACTTT. It yields the protein CASSIDGQRNSPLHF. The chain carries TRBV19 and TRBJ1-6; D remains unclear. V was trimmed by 0 bases and J by 7 bases, leaving 10 bases between them. This CDR3 has 15 amino acids. Germline assignment: CDR1 LNHDA and CDR2 SQIVND (reference sequence).

This clonotype was counted only a few times. This chain joins TRBV5-6 and TRBJ1-3; 7 bases fit TRBD1. The ends lost 4 bases at V and 4 bases at J; junction bases unmatched: 5. This CDR3 has 14 residues. Germline V gives CDR1 SGHDT, CDR2 YYEEEE. DNA of the CDR3: TGTGCCAGCAGCGAGACAGGGATCGGAAACACCATATATTTT. Its protein is CASSETGIGNTIYF.

This clonotype was counted a few times. The chain employs TRBV9 and TRBJ2-1; 7 bases are shared with TRBD2. Germline loops: CDR1 SGDLS, CDR2 YYNGEE. CDR3 length: 19 amino acids. V gave up 1 base and J gave up 0 bases; unmatched junction bases: 13. CDR3 bases: TGTGCCAGCAGCGTATCCCCCTTAGCGGGTTCGAGCTCCTACAATGAGCAGTTCTTC. Its protein is CASSVSPLAGSSSYNEQFF.

This clonotype was seen a handful of times. The genes are TRBV20-1 and TRBJ2-3; 10 nucleotides agree with TRBD2. Trimming removed 6 bases from V and 0 bases from J; junction bases left unmatched: 6. There are 15 residues in the CDR3. Germline assignment: CDR1 DFQATT and CDR2 SNEGSKA (reference sequence). This chain's CDR3 is CSAGPSGGSTDTQYF. The CDR3 bases are TGCAGTGCAGGCCCTAGCGGGGGAAGCACAGATACGCAGTATTTT.

This clonotype was counted at least ten times. The V and J genes are TRBV7-2 and TRBJ2-7, with TRBD2 matching 10 bases. CDR1 SGHTA and CDR2 FQGNSA come from the germline V gene. There are 16 residues in the CDR3. The junction had 8 bases not matched to a gene; V was cut back by 5 bases and J by 1 base. The CDR3 DNA is TGTGCCAGCAGCCGAATTCCGGGACTAGCGTCCTACGAGCAGTACTTC. Amino acids: CASSRIPGLASYEQYF.

This clonotype has only a few counts. In DNA, the CDR3 is TGTGCCAGCAGCCCCAGGGACAGCCTTGAAGCTTTCTTT. Its protein is CASSPRDSLEAFF. J is TRBJ1-1 and V is TRBV5-6; 7 nucleotides align to TRBD1. CDR1 SGHDT and CDR2 YYEEEE come from the germline V gene. V was pared by 4 bases and J by 7 bases, with 7 bases of the junction left unmatched. The CDR3 runs to 13 residues.

This clonotype was counted only a few times. The chain joins TRBV29-1 to TRBJ2-1, with 9 bases fitting TRBD2. Per germline, CDR1 SQVTM and CDR2 ANQGSEA. The length of the CDR3 is 15 residues. V lost 1 base, J lost 3 bases, and 4 bases stayed unmatched. The chain's CDR3 is CSVEGLAGNYNEQFF. CDR3 nucleotides: TGCAGCGTTGAAGGGCTAGCGGGGAACTACAATGAGCAGTTCTTC.